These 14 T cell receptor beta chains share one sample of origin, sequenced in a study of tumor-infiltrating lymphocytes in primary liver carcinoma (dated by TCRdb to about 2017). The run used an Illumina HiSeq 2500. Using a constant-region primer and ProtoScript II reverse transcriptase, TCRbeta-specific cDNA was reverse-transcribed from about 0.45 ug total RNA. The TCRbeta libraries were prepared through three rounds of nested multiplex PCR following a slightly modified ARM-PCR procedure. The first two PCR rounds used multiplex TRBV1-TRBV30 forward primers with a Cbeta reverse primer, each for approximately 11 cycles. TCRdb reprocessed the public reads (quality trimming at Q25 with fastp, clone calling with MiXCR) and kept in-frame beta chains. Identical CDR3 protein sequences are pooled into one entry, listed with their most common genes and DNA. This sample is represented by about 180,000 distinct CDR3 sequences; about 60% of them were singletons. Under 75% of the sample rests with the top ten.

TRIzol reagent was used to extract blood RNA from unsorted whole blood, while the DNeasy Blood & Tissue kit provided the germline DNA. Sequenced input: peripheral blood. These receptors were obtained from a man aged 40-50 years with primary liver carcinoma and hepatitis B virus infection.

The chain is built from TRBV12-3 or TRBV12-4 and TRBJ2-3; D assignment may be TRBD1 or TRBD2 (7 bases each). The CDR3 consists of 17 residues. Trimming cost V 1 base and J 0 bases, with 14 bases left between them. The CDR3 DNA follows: TGTGCCAGCAGTTTAGGGGGGGGGACAGATAGCACAGATACGCAGTATTTT. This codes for CASSLGGGTDSTDTQYF.

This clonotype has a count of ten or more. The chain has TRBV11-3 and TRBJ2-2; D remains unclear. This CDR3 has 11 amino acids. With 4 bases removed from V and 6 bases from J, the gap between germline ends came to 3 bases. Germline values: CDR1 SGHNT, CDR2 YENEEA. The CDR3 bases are TGTGCCAGCAGCTCGGCCGGGGAGCTGTTTTTT. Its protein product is CASSSAGELFF.

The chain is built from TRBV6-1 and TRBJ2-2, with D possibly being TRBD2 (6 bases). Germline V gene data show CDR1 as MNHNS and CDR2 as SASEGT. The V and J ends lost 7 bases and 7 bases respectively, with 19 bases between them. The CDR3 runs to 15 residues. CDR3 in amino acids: CASKEGRGIIGELFF. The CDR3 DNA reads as TGTGCCAGCAAAGAAGGTCGGGGGATCATCGGGGAGCTGTTTTTT.

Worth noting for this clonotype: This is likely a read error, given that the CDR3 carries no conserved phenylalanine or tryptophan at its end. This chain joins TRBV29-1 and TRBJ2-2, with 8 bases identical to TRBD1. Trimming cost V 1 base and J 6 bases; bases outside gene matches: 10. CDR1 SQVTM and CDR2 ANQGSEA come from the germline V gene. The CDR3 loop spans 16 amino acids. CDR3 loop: CSVEVPYGTGPGELFY. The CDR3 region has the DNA TGCAGCGTTGAAGTTCCCTATGGGACAGGCCCCGGGGAGCTGTTTTAT.

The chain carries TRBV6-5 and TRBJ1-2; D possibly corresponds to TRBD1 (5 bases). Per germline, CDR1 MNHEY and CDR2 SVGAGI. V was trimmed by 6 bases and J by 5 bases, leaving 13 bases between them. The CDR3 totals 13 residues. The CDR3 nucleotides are TGTGCCAGCAGGAGTTCCCAGGGTTATGGCTACACCTTC. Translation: CASRSSQGYGYTF.

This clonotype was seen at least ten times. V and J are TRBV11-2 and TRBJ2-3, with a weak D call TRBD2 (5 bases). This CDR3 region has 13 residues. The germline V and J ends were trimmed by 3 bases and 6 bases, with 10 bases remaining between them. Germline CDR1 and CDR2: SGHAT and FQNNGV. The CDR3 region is CASSLGRTDTQYF. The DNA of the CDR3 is TGTGCCAGCAGCTTGGGTCGGACTGATACGCAGTATTTT.

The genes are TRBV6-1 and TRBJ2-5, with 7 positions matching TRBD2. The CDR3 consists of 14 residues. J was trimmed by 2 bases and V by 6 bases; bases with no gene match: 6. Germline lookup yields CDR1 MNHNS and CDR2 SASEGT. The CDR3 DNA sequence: TGTGCCAGCAGGAGACCTAGCGGACAAGAGACCCAGTACTTC. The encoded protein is CASRRPSGQETQYF.

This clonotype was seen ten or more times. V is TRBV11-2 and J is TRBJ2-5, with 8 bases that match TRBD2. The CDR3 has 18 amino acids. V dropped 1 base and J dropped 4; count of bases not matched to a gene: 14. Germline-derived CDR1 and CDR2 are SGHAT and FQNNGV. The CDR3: CASSLVLFREGHGETQYF. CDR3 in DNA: TGTGCCAGCAGCTTAGTACTGTTCCGGGAGGGCCACGGAGAGACCCAGTACTTC.

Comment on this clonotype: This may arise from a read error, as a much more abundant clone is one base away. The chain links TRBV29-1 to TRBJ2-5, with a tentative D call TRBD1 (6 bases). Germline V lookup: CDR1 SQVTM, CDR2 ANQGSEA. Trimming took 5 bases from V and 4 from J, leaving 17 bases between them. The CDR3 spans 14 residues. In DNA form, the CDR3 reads TGCAGCGTTCTTGTTAAAGCAGGGGTAGAGACCCAGTACTTC. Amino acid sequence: CSVLVKAGVETQYF.

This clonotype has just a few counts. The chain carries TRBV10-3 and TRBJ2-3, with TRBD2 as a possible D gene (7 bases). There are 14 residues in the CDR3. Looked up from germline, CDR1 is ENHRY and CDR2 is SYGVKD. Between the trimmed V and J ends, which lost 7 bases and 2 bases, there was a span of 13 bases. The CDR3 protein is CAIKQGTNTDTQYF. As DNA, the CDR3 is TGTGCCATCAAGCAGGGGACTAACACAGATACGCAGTATTTT.

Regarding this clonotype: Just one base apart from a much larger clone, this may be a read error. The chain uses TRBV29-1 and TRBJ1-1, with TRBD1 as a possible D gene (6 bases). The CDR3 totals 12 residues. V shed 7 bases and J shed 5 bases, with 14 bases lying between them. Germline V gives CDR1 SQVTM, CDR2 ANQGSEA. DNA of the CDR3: TGCAGCGACCGCAGGGGTGTAACTGAAGCTTTCTTT. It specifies CSDRRGVTEAFF.

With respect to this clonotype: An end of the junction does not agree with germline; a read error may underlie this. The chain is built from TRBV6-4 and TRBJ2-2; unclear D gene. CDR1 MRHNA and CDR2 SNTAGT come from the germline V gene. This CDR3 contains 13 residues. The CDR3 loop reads CAGSDSSAGELFF. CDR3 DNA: TGTGCCGGCAGTGACTCGAGTGCGGGGGAGCTGTTTTTT.

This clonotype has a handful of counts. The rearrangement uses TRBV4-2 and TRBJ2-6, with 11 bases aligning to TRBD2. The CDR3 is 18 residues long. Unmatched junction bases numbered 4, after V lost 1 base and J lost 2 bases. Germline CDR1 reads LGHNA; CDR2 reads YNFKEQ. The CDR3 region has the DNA TGTGCCAGCAGCCAAGGTCAGACTAGCGGGGCTGGGGCCAACGTCCTGACTTTC. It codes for CASSQGQTSGAGANVLTF.

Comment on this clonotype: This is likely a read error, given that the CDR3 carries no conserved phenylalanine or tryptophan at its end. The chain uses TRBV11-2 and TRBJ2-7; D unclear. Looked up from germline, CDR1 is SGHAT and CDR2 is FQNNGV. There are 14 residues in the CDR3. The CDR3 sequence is CASSLGRLPYKQYL. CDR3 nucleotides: TGTGCCAGCAGCTTAGGGCGACTCCCCTACAAGCAGTACCTC.